Described below is a single TCR beta chain sequence and its context. The junction and the germline gene differ at one end; a read error may be behind it. The data are from a study of blood T cell repertoires in COVID-19. This CDR3 spans 15 amino acids. Germline lookup yields CDR1 SGHAT and CDR2 FQDESV (reference sequence). Sequencing was performed with immunoSEQ multiplex PCR; in TCRdb, only in-frame clones are kept and a portion is missing. The data hold tens of thousands of clones, with approximately 89% observed a single time. The sequence was obtained from a woman aged 40 to 49 with acute or convalescent COVID-19. V usage is TRBV11-1 and J usage is TRBJ2-7, with D perhaps TRBD1 (5 bases). Sequenced: peripheral blood. The CDR3 is CVSSYDSHSSYEQYF. CDR3 DNA sequence: TGTGTCAGCAGCTATGACAGTCACAGCTCCTACGAGCAGTACTTC.